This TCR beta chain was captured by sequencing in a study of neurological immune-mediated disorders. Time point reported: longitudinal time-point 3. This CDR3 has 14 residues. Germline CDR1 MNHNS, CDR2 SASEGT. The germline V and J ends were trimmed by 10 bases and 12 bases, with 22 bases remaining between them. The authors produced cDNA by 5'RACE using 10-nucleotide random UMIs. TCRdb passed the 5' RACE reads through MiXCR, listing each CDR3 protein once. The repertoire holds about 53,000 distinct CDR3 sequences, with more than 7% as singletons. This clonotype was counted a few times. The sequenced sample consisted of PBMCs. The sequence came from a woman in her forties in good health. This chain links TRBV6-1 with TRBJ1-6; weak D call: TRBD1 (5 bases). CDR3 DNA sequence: TGTGCCATCACAAGAACGACGGGGGTCGGACCCCTCCACTTT. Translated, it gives CAITRTTGVGPLHF.